The 21 T cell receptor beta chains below were found in one sample sequenced in a study of cytomegalovirus exposure and HLA in healthy donors. PCR employed 60 Vbeta and 13 Jbeta primers. Measured with immunoSEQ multiplex PCR; TCRdb has only the in-frame clones, and not every one. The specimen's table records 100,000 to 150,000 clones. Sequenced input: PBMCs. These receptors originate from a woman in her 40s in good health and CMV-seropositive.

As DNA, the CDR3 is TGTGCCATCAGTGAGGGACTAGCCGTTGGACCCGGGGAGCTGTTTTTT. Its protein product is CAISEGLAVGPGELFF. This chain uses TRBV10-3 with TRBJ2-2; 8 nucleotides line up with TRBD2. This CDR3 is 16 amino acids long. CDR1 and CDR2 from the germline V gene are ENHRY and SYGVKD. After removal of 2 bases from V and 6 bases from J, the junction contained 8 bases not matched to a gene.

The rearrangement joins TRBV7-3 to TRBJ2-1, with 8 bases lining up with TRBD2. V lost 0 bases to trimming and J lost 0 bases; unmatched junction nucleotides: 1. The CDR3 extends over 16 amino acids. Germline V gene data show CDR1 as SGHTA and CDR2 as FQGTGA. This CDR3 is CASSLTGTSSYNEQFF. CDR3 DNA sequence: TGTGCCAGCAGCTTAACGGGGACTAGCTCCTACAATGAGCAGTTCTTC.

The V gene is TRBV11-2, the J gene TRBJ2-5; D might be TRBD2 (5 bases). This CDR3 region has 14 residues. In germline, CDR1 is SGHAT, CDR2 FQNNGV. V was trimmed by 5 bases and J by 5 bases, leaving 15 bases between them. The CDR3 bases are TGTGCCAGCAGCCCCCACGGGATGTTGGAGACCCAGTACTTC. This codes for CASSPHGMLETQYF.

The chain carries TRBV11-1 and TRBJ2-1; 7 bases agree with TRBD2. V shed 3 bases and J 7 bases; nucleotides not matched to a gene: 12. Germline CDR1 reads SGHAT; CDR2 reads FQDESV (reference sequence). The CDR3 is 16 amino acids. The CDR3 here is CASSFPRSGGGNEQFF. The CDR3 DNA reads as TGTGCCAGCAGCTTCCCCCGCTCGGGAGGTGGGAATGAGCAGTTCTTC.

The rearrangement uses TRBV7-8 and TRBJ2-7, with 11 nucleotides matching TRBD2. Germline lookup yields CDR1 SGHVS and CDR2 FQNEAQ. Trimming took 8 bases from V and 6 from J; bases not matched to a gene: 21. The CDR3 extends over 18 amino acids. The DNA for the CDR3 is TGTGCCAGCTCCTTCACTAGCGGGAGTAGACTGTGGGGCTCCGAGCAGTACTTC. As protein: CASSFTSGSRLWGSEQYF.

V gene TRBV6-1 combines with J gene TRBJ1-5; 7 nucleotides agree with TRBD1. The germline V gene has CDR1 MNHNS and CDR2 SASEGT. The junction had 5 bases not matched to a gene; V was cut back by 6 bases and J by 6 bases. The CDR3 runs to 13 residues. The CDR3: CASSGTVSQPQHF. CDR3 bases: TGTGCCAGCAGCGGGACAGTTAGTCAGCCCCAGCATTTT.

V usage is TRBV19 and J usage is TRBJ2-1; 12 bases align to TRBD2. The ends lost 3 bases at V and 10 bases at J; junction bases unmatched: 7. The germline CDR1 and CDR2 sequences are LNHDA and SQIVND (reference sequence). The CDR3 runs to 15 residues. CDR3 amino acids: CASSITTSGSYEQFF. In nucleotides, the CDR3 is TGTGCCAGTAGTATCACGACTAGCGGGAGTTACGAGCAGTTCTTC.

The gene calls are TRBV7-2 and TRBJ1-3, with D unclear. The CDR3 is 14 residues long. With 5 bases removed from V and 7 bases from J, the gap between germline ends came to 15 bases. Germline V gene data show CDR1 as SGHTA and CDR2 as FQGNSA. CDR3 bases: TGTGCCAGCAGCCTTGGATCTAGGCTGAACACCATATATTTT. Protein product: CASSLGSRLNTIYF.

The V gene is TRBV30, the J gene TRBJ1-5, with TRBD1 identical over 9 bases. Trimming took 0 bases from V and 7 from J; bases not matched to a gene: 4. Germline V gene data show CDR1 as GTSNPN and CDR2 as SVGIG (reference sequence). The CDR3 consists of 14 residues. In DNA form, the CDR3 reads TGTGCCTGGAGTGTAGACAGGGGGAGACAGCCCCAGCATTTT. This gives the protein CAWSVDRGRQPQHF.

This chain links TRBV2 with TRBJ1-2; TRBD1 agrees at 7 bases. The CDR3 has 13 residues. Germline lookup yields CDR1 SNHLY and CDR2 FYNNEI. The trim removed 5 bases at V and 5 bases at J, leaving 5 bases unmatched. The CDR3 DNA is TGTGCCAGCAGTCGACAGGGAGATTATGGCTACACCTTC. Translated: CASSRQGDYGYTF.

V is TRBV28 and J is TRBJ1-4; a possible D gene is TRBD1 (5 bases). Germline V CDR1 and CDR2: MDHEN, SYDVKM. The CDR3 is 15 residues long. The V gene lost 6 bases and the J gene lost 6 bases, with 17 bases spanning the gap. The CDR3 sequence is CASSPPRDGYEKLFF. The CDR3 DNA follows: TGTGCCAGCAGCCCGCCGCGGGACGGGTATGAAAAACTGTTTTTT.

The gene calls are TRBV10-3 and TRBJ2-5; D possibly corresponds to TRBD1 (7 bases). Between the trimmed V and J ends, which lost 1 base and 4 bases, there was a span of 10 bases. Looked up from germline, CDR1 is ENHRY and CDR2 is SYGVKD. This CDR3 region has 14 residues. DNA for the CDR3: TGTGCCATCAGTGAGTTCCAGGGGGGAGAGACCCAGTACTTC. As protein: CAISEFQGGETQYF.

V usage is TRBV29-1 and J usage is TRBJ2-1; TRBD2 aligns across 8 bases. The CDR3 has 14 residues. V dropped 5 bases and J dropped 5; count of bases not matched to a gene: 8. Germline CDR1 reads SQVTM; CDR2 reads ANQGSEA. The DNA of the CDR3 is TGCAGCGTTTCACGACTAGCGAGTAACAATGAGCAGTTCTTC. Translating it yields CSVSRLASNNEQFF.

The genes are TRBV7-9 and TRBJ2-1, with 8 bases aligning to TRBD1. The CDR3 sequence is 16 residues long. CDR1 and CDR2 from the germline V gene are SEHNR and FQNEAQ (reference sequence). The junction had 11 bases not matched to a gene; V was cut back by 4 bases and J by 6 bases. CDR3 amino acids: CASSSSGGFGRNEQFF. The CDR3 coding sequence is TGTGCCAGCAGCTCGTCAGGGGGCTTCGGTCGCAATGAGCAGTTCTTC. Supplemented by reference TRBV7-9 and TRBJ2-1, the full variable domain reads DTGVSQNPRHKITKRGQNVTFRCDPISEHNRLYWYRQTLGQGPEFLTYFQNEAQLEKSRLLSDRFSAERPKGSFSTLEIQRTEQGDSAMYLCASSSSGGFGRNEQFFGPGTRLTVL.

The chain combines TRBV5-1 with TRBJ1-1, with a possible D match to TRBD1 (6 bases). From germline, CDR1 is SGHRS and CDR2 YFSETQ. The CDR3 length is 13 residues. Trimming stripped 4 bases from V and 9 bases from J, with 16 bases between. This CDR3 reads CASSLDLGQQAFF. CDR3 DNA sequence: TGCGCCAGCAGCCTCGACCTGGGACAACAAGCTTTCTTT.

The chain couples TRBV4-3 to TRBJ2-7; no definite D call. Germline loops: CDR1 LGHNA, CDR2 YSLEER. The CDR3 sequence is 14 residues long. V was clipped by 3 bases and J by 2 bases, with 11 bases between them. The CDR3 sequence is CASSQATQAYEQYF. DNA of the CDR3: TGCGCCAGCAGCCAGGCGACTCAAGCCTACGAGCAGTACTTC.

Note on this clone: Sequence at one end of the junction differs from germline and may be a read error. The chain uses TRBV6-6 and TRBJ1-2; D possibly corresponds to TRBD1 (5 bases). CDR1 MNHNY and CDR2 SVGAGI come from the germline V gene (reference sequence). The CDR3 is made up of 11 amino acids. CDR3: CASSTDSGKTF. The DNA for the CDR3 is TGTGCCAGCAGCACAGACAGCGGGAAAACTTTC.

V gene TRBV5-4 combines with J gene TRBJ1-1, with D perhaps TRBD1 (5 bases). Trimming pared 1 base from V and 5 bases from J, leaving 9 bases between. The length of the CDR3 is 13 residues. Germline V gene sequence: CDR1 SGHNT, CDR2 YYREEE (reference sequence). The CDR3 sequence: CASSLSGRTEAFF. The CDR3 DNA reads as TGTGCCAGCAGCTTGTCAGGGCGGACTGAAGCTTTCTTT.

The chain has TRBV18 and TRBJ2-7; TRBD2 matches at 10 bases. The germline gives CDR1 KGHSH, CDR2 LQKENI. The CDR3 is 15 residues long. V shed 6 bases, J shed 3 bases, and the junction held 8 bases outside the gene matches. The CDR3 coding sequence is TGTGCCAGCTCGCTTACTAGCGGGACCCTCTACGAGCAGTACTTC. This encodes CASSLTSGTLYEQYF.

DNA for the CDR3: TGTGCCACCTCTTGGGCGTTGGAGACCCAGTACTTC. It encodes CATSWALETQYF. The chain is built from TRBV15 and TRBJ2-5; D gene ambiguous. CDR1 LNHNV and CDR2 YYDKDF come from the germline V gene (reference sequence). There are 12 residues in the CDR3. V shed 8 bases and J shed 5 bases, with 12 bases lying between them.

Regarding this clone: Relative to the germline gene, one junction end is altered; a read error may explain this. The rearrangement uses TRBV15 and TRBJ2-7; D possibly corresponds to TRBD1 (5 bases). CDR1 and CDR2 (germline): LNHNV, YYDKDF (reference sequence). The CDR3 length is 16 residues. CDR3 protein: CATSRDPGRVGYEQHF. CDR3 bases: TGTGCCACCAGCAGAGATCCAGGCAGGGTAGGCTACGAGCAGCACTTC.